This T cell receptor beta chain is drawn from a study of shared clonotypes between healthy human individuals. To note about this clone: Other DNA sequences in the sample encode the same CDR3.

Here immunoSEQ multiplex PCR was the method, and the copy in TCRdb shows in-frame clones only, minus some. The data hold about 2.2 million clones, with about 93% observed a single time. The naive CD8 subset, CD45RO-negative cells positively selected for CCR7, excluded terminally differentiated effector memory CD45RA+ cells. Germline V gene data show CDR1 as MNHEY and CDR2 as SMNVEV (reference sequence). This CDR3 region has 13 residues. V was pared by 6 bases and J by 5 bases, with 10 bases between. This chain uses TRBV27 with TRBJ2-2; no clear D gene. This sequence originates from a young man in good health. Some clones in this sample may be carry-over from other donors' samples. Sequencing was carried out using naive CD8+ T cells from PBMCs. The CDR3 sequence: CASSLGRTGELFF. The CDR3 nucleotides are TGTGCCAGCAGCCTCGGAAGGACCGGGGAGCTGTTTTTT.